This T cell receptor (beta chain) was identified in a study of T cell repertoires in cytomegalovirus infection. Overall study: CMV epitopes, recently identified HLA-C-restricted and well-studied HLA-B-restricted, were used. Public TCR beta signatures indicated both CMV infection and matching HLA type.

CDR3 length: 16 amino acids. V was trimmed by 1 base and J by 4 bases, leaving 16 bases between them. Germline V gene data show CDR1 as MDHEN and CDR2 as SYDVKM. There are a few counts of this clonotype. What it binds is unknown. Each CDR3 protein gets one entry after TCRdb re-called the reads with MiXCR. The profile shows about 920,000 distinct CDR3 sequences, around 32% of them singletons. Study observations and caveats: What dominated the ex vivo response were HLA-C-restricted CMV-specific TCR beta clonotypes. The cumulative frequency of public TCR beta families identified carriers of CMV plus the relevant HLA.

The chain employs TRBV28 and TRBJ2-5; possibly TRBD2 for D (7 bases). Sequenced here: cultured CD8+ T cells from PBMCs, sampled from culture after CMV antigen stimulation. The TCR originated in a human donor in good health (CMV status not recorded). Some clones in this sample may be carry-over from other donors' samples. CDR3 sequence: CASSLSWGGQLETQYF. The CDR3 nucleotides read TGTGCCAGCAGTTTATCGTGGGGGGGCCAGCTAGAGACCCAGTACTTC.